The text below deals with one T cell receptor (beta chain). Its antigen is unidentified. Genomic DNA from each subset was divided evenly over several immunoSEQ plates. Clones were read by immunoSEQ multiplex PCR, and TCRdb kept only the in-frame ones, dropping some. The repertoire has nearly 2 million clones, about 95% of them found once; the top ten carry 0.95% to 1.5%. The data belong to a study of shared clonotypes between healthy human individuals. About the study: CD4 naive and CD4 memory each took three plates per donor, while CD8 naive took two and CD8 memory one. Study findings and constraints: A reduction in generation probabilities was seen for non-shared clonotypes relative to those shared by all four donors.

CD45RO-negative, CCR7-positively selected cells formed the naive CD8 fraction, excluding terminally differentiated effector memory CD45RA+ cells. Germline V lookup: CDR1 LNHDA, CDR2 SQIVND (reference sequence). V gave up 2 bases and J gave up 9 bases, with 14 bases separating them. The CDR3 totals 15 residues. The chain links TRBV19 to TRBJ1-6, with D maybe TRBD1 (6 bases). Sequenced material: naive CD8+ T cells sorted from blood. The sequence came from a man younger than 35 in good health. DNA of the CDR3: TGTGCCAGTAGTATATTGGCCCAGGGGAGTTCACCCCTCCACTTT. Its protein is CASSILAQGSSPLHF.